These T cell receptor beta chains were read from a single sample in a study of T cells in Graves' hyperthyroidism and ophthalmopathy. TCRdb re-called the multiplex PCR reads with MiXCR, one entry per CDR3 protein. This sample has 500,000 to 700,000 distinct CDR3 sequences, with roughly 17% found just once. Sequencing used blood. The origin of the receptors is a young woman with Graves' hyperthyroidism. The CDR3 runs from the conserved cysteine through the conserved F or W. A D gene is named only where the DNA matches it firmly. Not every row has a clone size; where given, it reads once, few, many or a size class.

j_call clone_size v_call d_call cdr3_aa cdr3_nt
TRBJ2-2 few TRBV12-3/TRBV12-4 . CASSFLWDAGELFF TGTGCCAGCAGTTTCTTGTGGGACGCCGGGGAGCTGTTTTTT
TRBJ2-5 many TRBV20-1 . CSARGFPQETQYF TGCAGTGCTAGAGGGTTTCCCCAAGAGACCCAGTACTTC
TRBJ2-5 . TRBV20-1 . CSAIPGQNQETQYF TGCAGTGCTATACCGGGACAAAACCAAGAGACCCAGTACTTC
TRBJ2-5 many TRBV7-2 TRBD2 CASSLGLRWETQYF TGTGCCAGCAGCTTGGGACTACGGTGGGAGACCCAGTACTTC
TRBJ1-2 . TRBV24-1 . CATSEADSWDGYTF TGTGCCACCAGTGAAGCCGATAGTTGGGATGGCTACACCTTC
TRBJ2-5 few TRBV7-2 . CASSLAEFETQYF TGTGCCAGCAGCTTAGCAGAGTTTGAGACCCAGTACTTC
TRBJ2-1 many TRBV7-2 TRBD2 CASSRAGTGGPKGEQFF TGTGCCAGCAGCCGTGCCGGGACGGGAGGGCCGAAGGGTGAGCAGTTCTTC
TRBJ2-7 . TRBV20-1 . CSARDSATSEQYF TGCAGTGCTAGAGATTCCGCCACATCCGAGCAGTACTTC
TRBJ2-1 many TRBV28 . CASTRTYEQFF TGTGCCAGCACGCGGACGTATGAGCAGTTCTTC
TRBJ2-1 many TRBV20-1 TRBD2 CSATTSGAHNEQFF TGCAGTGCCACCACGAGCGGGGCCCACAATGAGCAGTTCTTC
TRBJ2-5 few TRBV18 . CASSPMAGEGETQYF TGTGCCAGCTCACCCATGGCCGGGGAAGGAGAGACCCAGTACTTC
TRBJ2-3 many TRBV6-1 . CASSERGWTDTQYF TGTGCCAGCTCCGAGAGGGGGTGGACAGATACGCAGTATTTT
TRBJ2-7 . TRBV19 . CASSTPLGRAQSHEQYF TGTGCCAGTAGTACTCCCTTGGGGCGCGCGCAATCCCACGAGCAGTACTTC
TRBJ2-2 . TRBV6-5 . CASSYSGGTNTGELFF TGTGCCAGCAGTTACTCAGGTGGCACGAACACCGGGGAGCTGTTTTTT
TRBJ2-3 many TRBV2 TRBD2 CASRNRLAATDTQYF TGTGCCAGCAGGAACAGACTAGCGGCCACAGATACGCAGTATTTT
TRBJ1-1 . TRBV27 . CASSPTRVNTEAFF TGTGCCAGCAGTCCCACCAGGGTGAACACTGAAGCTTTCTTT
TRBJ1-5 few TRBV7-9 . CASSLGGRYNQPQHF TGTGCCAGCAGCTTAGGGGGGAGGTACAATCAGCCCCAGCATTTT
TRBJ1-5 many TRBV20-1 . CSARASGSNQPQHF TGCAGTGCTAGAGCGTCGGGCAGTAATCAGCCCCAGCATTTT
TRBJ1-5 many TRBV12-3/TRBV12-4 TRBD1 CASSPTGRNQPQHF TGTGCCAGCAGTCCGACAGGGAGGAATCAGCCCCAGCATTTT
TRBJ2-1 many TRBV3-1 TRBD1 CASSQDDRDIPYNEQFF TGTGCCAGCAGCCAAGATGACAGGGACATCCCCTACAATGAGCAGTTCTTC
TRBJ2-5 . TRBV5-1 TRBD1 CASSPEGAVGYF TGCGCCAGCAGCCCCGAGGGGGCGGTGGGGTACTTC
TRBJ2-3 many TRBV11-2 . CASSLFLEGGLDTQYF TGTGCCAGCAGCTTATTCCTTGAGGGAGGCTTAGATACGCAGTATTTT
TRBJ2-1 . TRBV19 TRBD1 CASSIGRGRDEQFF TGTGCCAGTAGTATAGGCAGGGGGAGAGATGAGCAGTTCTTC
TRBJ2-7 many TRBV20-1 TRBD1 CSAEDRDLSYEQYF TGCAGTGCCGAAGACAGGGATTTATCCTACGAGCAGTACTTC
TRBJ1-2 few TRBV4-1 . CASRQIGGYGYTF TGCGCCAGCAGACAGATCGGGGGCTATGGCTACACCTTC
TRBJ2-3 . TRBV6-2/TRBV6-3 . CASSAYPPRTSTDTQYF TGTGCCAGCAGCGCTTACCCACCGAGGACAAGCACAGATACGCAGTATTTT
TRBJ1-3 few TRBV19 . CASTRFNGNTIYF TGTGCCAGTACTCGGTTCAATGGAAACACCATATATTTT
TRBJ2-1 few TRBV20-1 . CSVGISGLSYNEQFF TGCAGTGTAGGGATTAGCGGCCTCTCCTACAATGAGCAGTTCTTC
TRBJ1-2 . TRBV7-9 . CASSLATENYGYTF TGTGCCAGCAGCTTAGCGACAGAGAACTATGGCTACACCTTC
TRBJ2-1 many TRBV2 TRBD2 CASKTSGYNEQFF TGTGCCAGCAAAACTAGCGGCTACAATGAGCAGTTCTTC
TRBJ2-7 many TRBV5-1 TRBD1 CASSPDRGLSSYEQYF TGCGCCAGCAGCCCGGACAGGGGATTAAGCTCCTACGAGCAGTACTTC
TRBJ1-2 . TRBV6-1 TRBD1 CASSPGQGWAGSF TGTGCCAGCAGCCCGGGACAGGGTTGGGCCGGATCCTTC
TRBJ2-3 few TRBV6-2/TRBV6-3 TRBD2 CASSSLAGGGRNTQYF TGTGCCAGCAGTTCACTAGCGGGAGGTGGTAGAAATACGCAGTATTTT
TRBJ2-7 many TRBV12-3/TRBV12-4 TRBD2 CASTPWGGGQNEQYF TGTGCCAGCACTCCCTGGGGGGGGGGTCAGAACGAGCAGTACTTC
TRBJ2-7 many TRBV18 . CASSQDNSYEQYF TGTGCCAGCTCCCAAGACAATTCCTACGAGCAGTACTTC
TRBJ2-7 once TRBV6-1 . CASSEGGLHYEQYF TGTGCCAGCAGTGAAGGCGGACTCCACTACGAGCAGTACTTC
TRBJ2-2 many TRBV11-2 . CASSPLFANTGELFF TGTGCCAGCAGCCCTCTGTTCGCGAACACCGGGGAGCTGTTTTTT
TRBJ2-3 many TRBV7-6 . CASSLAMGHTDTQYF TGTGCCAGCAGCTTAGCGATGGGGCACACAGATACGCAGTATTTT
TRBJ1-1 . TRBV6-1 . CASSRTGGWNTEAFF TGTGCCAGCAGCCGAACAGGTGGATGGAACACTGAAGCTTTCTTT
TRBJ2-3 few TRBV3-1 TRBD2 CASSLTGTSGTDTQYF TGTGCCAGCAGCCTAACCGGGACTAGCGGCACAGATACGCAGTATTTT
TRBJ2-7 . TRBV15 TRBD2 CATSRLAGATSYEQYF TGTGCCACCAGCCGACTAGCGGGAGCCACCTCCTACGAGCAGTACTTC
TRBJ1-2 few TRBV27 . CASSLTRTRGYTF TGTGCCAGCAGTTTAACAAGGACGCGGGGCTACACCTTC
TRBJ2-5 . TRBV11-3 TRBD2 CASSSGLAGHQETQYF TGTGCCAGCAGCTCTGGACTAGCGGGTCACCAAGAGACCCAGTACTTC
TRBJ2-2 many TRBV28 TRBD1 CASSLPIGTGDSTGELFF TGTGCCAGCAGTTTGCCGATCGGGACAGGGGACAGCACCGGGGAGCTGTTTTTT
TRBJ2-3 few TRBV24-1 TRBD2 CATNDAGGGETDTQYF TGTGCCACCAATGATGCCGGGGGGGGCGAAACAGATACGCAGTATTTT
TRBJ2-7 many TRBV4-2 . CASSQDRGIEQYF TGTGCCAGCAGCCAGGACCGCGGGATCGAGCAGTACTTC